Below are 13 T cell receptor beta chains sequenced from a single sample in a study of blood T cell repertoires in COVID-19 (dated by TCRdb to 2019 to 2021). The library came from the immunoSEQ multiplex PCR assay. Drawn from immuneACCESS, this table holds only the in-frame rearrangements with V and J called that TCRdb kept. Clones are partly lost; checked studies trace under half to an unresolved V gene and leave the rest unexplained. Counted in this sample were under 150,000 clones; roughly four fifths of them appeared once. The ten largest clones represent about a sixth of the sample. The sample comprised PBMCs or T cells enriched from blood (not recorded which). Source of these receptors: a man aged 25-45 years who had recovered from COVID-19.

By sample fraction, this clone is medium-sized. V gene TRBV7-9 combines with J gene TRBJ1-5; TRBD1 aligns across 7 bases. V dropped 5 bases and J dropped 6; count of bases not matched to a gene: 10. The CDR3 covers 15 residues. In germline, CDR1 is SEHNR, CDR2 FQNEAQ (reference sequence). CDR3 protein: CASSPGQGVGQPQHF. The CDR3 nucleotides read TGTGCCAGCAGCCCCGGGCAGGGGGTGGGTCAGCCCCAGCATTTT.

The genes are TRBV6-1 and TRBJ1-4, with D perhaps matching TRBD1 (5 bases). Trimming cost V 3 bases and J 0 bases, with 14 bases left between them. This CDR3 is built from 17 residues. CDR1 and CDR2 from the germline V gene are MNHNS and SASEGT. The CDR3, as DNA: TGTGCCAGCAGTGATAGGGGCGACGCCTCAACTAATGAAAAACTGTTTTTT. Amino acids: CASSDRGDASTNEKLFF.

The J gene is TRBJ2-7, the V gene TRBV20-1; 10 bases align to TRBD1. The CDR3 length is 17 residues. J was trimmed by 6 bases and V by 3 bases; bases with no gene match: 17. Germline CDR1 and CDR2: DFQATT and SNEGSKA (reference sequence). CDR3 bases: TGCAGTGCTAGTCCCATCTGGACAGGGGGTTTGTACGGCGAGCAGTACTTC. Its protein product is CSASPIWTGGLYGEQYF.

This clone was detected a few times. This chain joins TRBV19 and TRBJ1-5, with a possible D match to TRBD1 (6 bases). The CDR3 sequence is 14 residues long. Looked up from germline, CDR1 is LNHDA and CDR2 is SQIVND (reference sequence). The germline V and J ends were trimmed by 10 bases and 5 bases, with 18 bases remaining between them. The CDR3 nucleotides are TGTGCCACCGCGGGTCCAGGGGACCATCAGCCCCAGCATTTT. Its protein is CATAGPGDHQPQHF.

This CDR3 reads CASSDIGVNQPQHF. The CDR3 DNA sequence: TGTGCCAGCAGTGATATCGGAGTCAATCAGCCCCAGCATTTT. The rearrangement uses TRBV2 and TRBJ1-5; D is undetermined. Trimming removed 3 bases at V and 3 bases at J, with 9 bases between. The germline CDR1 and CDR2 sequences are SNHLY and FYNNEI. CDR3 size: 14 residues.

The chain couples TRBV20-1 to TRBJ2-3; D not certain. There are 10 residues in the CDR3. With 6 bases removed from V and 2 bases from J, the gap between germline ends came to 3 bases. Looked up from germline, CDR1 is DFQATT and CDR2 is SNEGSKA (reference sequence). CDR3 coding DNA: TGCAGTGCATACACAGATACGCAGTATTTT. Translation gives CSAYTDTQYF.

This chain joins TRBV6-5 and TRBJ1-2; TRBD1 might be the D (6 bases). The V end was cut by 5 bases, the J end by 2 bases, with 15 bases between. Germline V gives CDR1 MNHEY, CDR2 SVGAGI. This CDR3 contains 15 residues. CDR3 protein: CASSTPRGGNYGYTF. In DNA, the CDR3 is TGTGCCAGCAGTACCCCCCGGGGGGGCAACTATGGCTACACCTTC.

The chain is built from TRBV9 and TRBJ1-5; no definite D call. V shed 0 bases and J shed 2 bases, with 6 bases lying between them. This CDR3 has 14 residues. Germline CDR1 SGDLS, CDR2 YYNGEE. The CDR3: CASSVDAGNQPQHF. The CDR3 DNA reads as TGTGCCAGCAGCGTAGACGCGGGCAATCAGCCCCAGCATTTT.

The V call is TRBV10-3, the J call TRBJ1-1; D is undetermined. Deletions cut 6 bases from V and 5 bases from J, with 10 bases between. This CDR3 is 12 amino acids long. Germline V CDR1 and CDR2: ENHRY, SYGVKD. Here the CDR3 DNA reads TGTGCCATCAGGAGGGAAGGGACTGAAGCTTTCTTT. It yields the protein CAIRREGTEAFF.

As regards this clone: One junction end disagrees with the germline gene, perhaps due to a read error. This chain connects TRBV5-1 to TRBJ2-7; 7 nucleotides align to TRBD1. There are 12 residues in the CDR3. The V gene's germline CDR1 is SGHRS and CDR2 YFSETQ. Here the CDR3 reads CASSLMSGQPFF. The DNA for the CDR3 is TGCGCCAGCAGCTTGATGTCGGGACAGCCCTTTTTC.

The chain uses TRBV9 and TRBJ2-1; no clear D gene. Germline loops: CDR1 SGDLS, CDR2 YYNGEE. The germline V and J ends were trimmed by 3 bases and 9 bases, with 16 bases remaining between them. CDR3 size: 14 residues. The CDR3: CASSERPWSGEQFF. The CDR3 DNA follows: TGTGCCAGCAGCGAGAGGCCTTGGAGTGGTGAGCAGTTCTTC.

J is TRBJ2-7 and V is TRBV4-1; TRBD1 aligns across 8 bases. V lost 1 base to trimming and J lost 2 bases; unmatched junction nucleotides: 10. CDR1 and CDR2 (germline): MGHRA, YSYEKL. There are 17 residues in the CDR3. This chain's CDR3 is CASSQVQADRDPYEQYF. In DNA, the CDR3 is TGCGCCAGCAGCCAAGTGCAGGCGGACAGGGACCCCTACGAGCAGTACTTC.

The CDR3: CATSDVANEQFF. The CDR3, as DNA: TGTGCCACCAGTGATGTCGCGAATGAGCAGTTCTTC. The chain is built from TRBV24-1 and TRBJ2-1; D not certain. Trimming stripped 3 bases from V and 7 bases from J, with 6 bases between. In germline, CDR1 is KGHDR, CDR2 SFDVKD. This CDR3 comprises 12 residues.